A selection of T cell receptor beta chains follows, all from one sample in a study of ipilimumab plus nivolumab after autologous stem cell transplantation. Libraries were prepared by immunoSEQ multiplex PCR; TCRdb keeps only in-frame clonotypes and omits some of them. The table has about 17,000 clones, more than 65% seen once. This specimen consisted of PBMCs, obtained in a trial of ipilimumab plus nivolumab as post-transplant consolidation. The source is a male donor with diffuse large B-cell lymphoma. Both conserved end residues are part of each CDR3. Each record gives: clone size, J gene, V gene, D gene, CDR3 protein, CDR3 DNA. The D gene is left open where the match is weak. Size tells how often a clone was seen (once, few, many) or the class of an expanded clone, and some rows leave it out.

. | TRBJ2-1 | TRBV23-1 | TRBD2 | CASIIIAGGPPCVFF | TGCGCCAGCATTATTATAGCGGGGGGGCCTCCGTGTGTGTTCTTC
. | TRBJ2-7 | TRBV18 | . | CASSSTTDARTYEQYF | TGTGCCAGCTCATCCACCACGGACGCCAGGACCTACGAGCAGTACTTC
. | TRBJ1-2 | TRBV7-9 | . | CASSSWTANYGYTF | TGTGCCAGCAGCTCGTGGACAGCCAACTATGGCTACACCTTC
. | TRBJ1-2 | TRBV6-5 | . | CASSQQGGGSYGYTF | TGTGCCAGCAGTCAACAGGGCGGGGGAAGTTATGGCTACACCTTC
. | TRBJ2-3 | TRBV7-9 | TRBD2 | CASIKNRGGGDTQYF | TGTGCCAGCATCAAGAACCGGGGGGGAGGTGATACGCAGTATTTT
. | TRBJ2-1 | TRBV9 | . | CASSRGPEDEQFF | TGTGCCAGCAGCCGTGGGCCCGAGGATGAGCAGTTCTTC
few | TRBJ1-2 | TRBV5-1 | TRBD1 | CASSLAWDRGLNYGYTF | TGCGCCAGCAGCTTGGCCTGGGACAGGGGGCTTAACTATGGCTACACCTTC
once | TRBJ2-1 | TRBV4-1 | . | CASTRPLPSGAYEQFF | TGCGCCAGCACCCGACCGCTTCCGTCGGGGGCCTATGAGCAGTTCTTC
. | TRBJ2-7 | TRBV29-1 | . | CSVARGKTHYEQYF | TGCAGCGTGGCTCGCGGTAAGACACACTACGAGCAGTACTTC
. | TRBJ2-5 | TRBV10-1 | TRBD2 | CASSSGGLETQYF | TGCGCCAGCTCTAGCGGGGGATTGGAGACCCAGTACTTC
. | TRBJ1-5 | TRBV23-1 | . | CASSQDYGGPNQPQHF | TGCGCCAGCAGCCAAGATTACGGGGGCCCTAATCAGCCCCAGCATTTT
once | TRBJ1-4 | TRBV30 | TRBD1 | CAWSGMGTANEKLFF | TGTGCCTGGAGTGGCATGGGGACAGCTAATGAAAAACTGTTTTTT
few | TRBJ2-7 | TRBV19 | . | CASSTNLGTEFREQYF | TGTGCCAGTAGTACAAACCTCGGGACTGAATTTAGGGAGCAGTACTTC
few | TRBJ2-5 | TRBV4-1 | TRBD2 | CASSQVTGGETQYF | TGCGCCAGCAGCCAAGTCACCGGGGGGGAGACCCAGTACTTC
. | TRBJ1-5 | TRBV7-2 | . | CASSPSVGPQHF | TGTGCCAGCAGCCCGAGTGTAGGACCCCAGCATTTT
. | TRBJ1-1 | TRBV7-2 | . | CASSSPGGRGLGTEAFF | TGTGCCAGCAGCTCTCCGGGGGGTCGGGGGCTGGGCACTGAAGCTTTCTTT
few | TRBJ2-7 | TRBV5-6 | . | CASSLGGDTYEQYF | TGTGCCAGCAGCTTGGGTGGGGATACCTACGAGCAGTACTTC
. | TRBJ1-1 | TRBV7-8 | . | CASSFRDKPSQPAPATEAFF | TGTGCCAGCAGCTTTCGGGACAAGCCCTCCCAACCGGCCCCGGCGACTGAAGCTTTCTTT
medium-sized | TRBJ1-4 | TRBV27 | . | CASSFGGDEKLFF | TGTGCCAGCAGTTTTGGGGGGGATGAAAAACTGTTTTTT
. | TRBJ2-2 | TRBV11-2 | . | CASSSSTSPGELFF | TGTGCCAGCAGCTCCTCCACCTCCCCTGGGGAGCTGTTTTTT
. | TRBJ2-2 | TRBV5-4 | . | CASRIDTGELFF | TGTGCCAGCAGGATAGACACCGGGGAGCTGTTTTTT
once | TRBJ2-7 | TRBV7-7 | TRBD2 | CASSLAPPGGGTTYEQYF | TGTGCTAGCAGCTTAGCCCCTCCGGGCGGGGGGACAACCTACGAGCAGTACTTC
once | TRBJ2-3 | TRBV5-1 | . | CASSLGQLDTQYF | TGCGCCAGCAGCCTTGGACAGCTAGATACGCAGTATTTT
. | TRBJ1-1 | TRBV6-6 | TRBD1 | CASRLQGDTEAFF | TGTGCCAGCAGACTGCAGGGGGACACTGAAGCTTTCTTT
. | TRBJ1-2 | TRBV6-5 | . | CASSYSTSGAGYGYTF | TGTGCCAGCAGTTACTCGACGTCAGGGGCCGGCTATGGCTACACCTTC